This TCR beta chain is drawn from a study of shared clonotypes between healthy human individuals. The CDR3 length is 14 residues. V lost 4 bases and J 4 bases, leaving 13 bases between the germline ends. CDR1 and CDR2 (germline): MGHDK, SYGVNS. The assay was run at deep level. Only in-frame clones appear in the TCRdb table, and some are missing; sequencing was by immunoSEQ multiplex PCR. This sample has approximately 740,000 clones; almost 95% occur once, and the top ten carry more than 20%. CD45RO negativity and positive selection for CCR7 defined naive CD8 cells, a population that excluded terminally differentiated effector memory CD45RA+ cells.

The sample comprised naive CD8+ T cells sorted from blood. The chain combines TRBV25-1 with TRBJ1-2; the D is unclear. The TCR comes from a man aged 25-40 years in good health. The CDR3 protein is CASSGPPQPYGYTF. The CDR3 coding sequence is TGTGCCAGCAGTGGGCCCCCGCAGCCCTATGGCTACACCTTC.